The 16 T cell receptor beta chains listed next were all sequenced from one sample in a study of blood T cell repertoires in COVID-19. Sequenced by immunoSEQ multiplex PCR; TCRdb stores in-frame clones only, minus some. The sample yields around 57,000 clones, 85% to 90% seen once. Input material: peripheral blood. The receptors stem from a human donor with active COVID-19. The donor label of this sample is uncertain.

The chain's CDR3 is CASSYSATSGIYNEQFF. In nucleotides, the CDR3 is TGTGCCAGCAGTTACTCTGCGACTAGCGGGATCTACAATGAGCAGTTCTTC. J is TRBJ2-1 and V is TRBV6-2 or TRBV6-3; 11 bases fit TRBD2. J gave up 3 bases and V 0 bases, and 4 bases lay outside the gene matches. Per the germline V gene, CDR1 is MNHEY and CDR2 is SVGEGT. The CDR3 spans 17 residues.

A word on this clone: At one end, the junction sequence differs from germline, possibly due to a read error. V is TRBV15 and J is TRBJ1-2; TRBD1 matches 10 bases. From germline, CDR1 is LNHNV and CDR2 YYDKDF (reference sequence). The CDR3 is 14 residues long. Here the CDR3 reads CATSRDPLRRTGGF. In DNA, the CDR3 is TGTGCCACCAGCAGAGATCCACTCCGCAGGACAGGGGGCTTC.

CDR3 DNA: TGTGCCTGGAGTGTACCCGGGGGGGCCTATGAGACCCAGTACTTC. This translates into CAWSVPGGAYETQYF. The chain is built from TRBV30 and TRBJ2-5, with TRBD2 matching 8 bases. The CDR3 length is 15 residues. V lost 0 bases, J lost 5 bases, and 8 bases stayed unmatched. From germline, CDR1 is GTSNPN and CDR2 SVGIG (reference sequence).

The chain is built from TRBV28 and TRBJ2-7; 7 bases align to TRBD2. Germline V lookup: CDR1 MDHEN, CDR2 SYDVKM. The CDR3 extends over 16 amino acids. With 1 base clipped from V and 1 base from J, the junction kept 7 bases outside the gene matches. The CDR3 region is CASSLLGGRASYEQYF. CDR3 nucleotides: TGTGCCAGCAGTTTATTGGGCGGGAGAGCATCCTACGAGCAGTACTTC. Drawing the rest from reference TRBV28 and TRBJ2-7, the complete variable domain is DVKVTQSSRYLVKRTGEKVFLECVQDMDHENMFWYRQDPGLGLRLIYFSYDVKMKEKGDIPEGYSVSREKKERFSLILESASTNQTSMYLCASSLLGGRASYEQYFGPGTRLTVT.

The chain carries TRBV28 and TRBJ1-5; TRBD1 aligns across 7 bases. The CDR3 length is 18 residues. After removal of 6 bases from V and 3 bases from J, the junction contained 17 bases not matched to a gene. From germline, CDR1 is MDHEN and CDR2 SYDVKM. This chain's CDR3 is CASRRQGLLQGTNQPQHF. The CDR3 bases are TGTGCCAGCAGACGTCAAGGCCTACTACAGGGGACCAATCAGCCCCAGCATTTT.

The chain couples TRBV5-8 to TRBJ1-4, with a possible D match to TRBD1 (5 bases). This CDR3 comprises 14 residues. Germline V gene sequence: CDR1 SGHTS, CDR2 YDEGEE. The ends were cut back, 3 bases at V and 4 bases at J, with 10 bases in the middle. The CDR3 region is CASSSQGGNEKLFF. For the CDR3, the DNA is TGTGCCAGCAGCTCTCAGGGAGGTAATGAAAAACTGTTTTTT.

The CDR3 region is CALQGATEAFF. In DNA, the CDR3 is TGTGCCTTACAGGGGGCTACTGAAGCTTTCTTT. The V gene is TRBV30, the J gene TRBJ1-1, with 9 nucleotides matching TRBD1. Trimming cost V 7 bases and J 5 bases; bases outside gene matches: 2. In germline, CDR1 is GTSNPN, CDR2 SVGIG (reference sequence). CDR3 length: 11 residues.

The chain links TRBV7-2 to TRBJ1-5, with D possibly TRBD1 on 6 matching bases. Trimming removed 3 bases at V and 2 bases at J, with 17 bases between. The CDR3 loop spans 17 amino acids. Per germline, CDR1 SGHTA and CDR2 FQGNSA. CDR3: CASSFFPPTGGNQPQHF. The CDR3 DNA is TGTGCCAGCAGCTTTTTCCCGCCGACAGGTGGCAATCAGCCCCAGCATTTT. The whole variable domain, remainder taken from reference TRBV7-2 and TRBJ1-5, is GAGVSQSPSNKVTEKGKDVELRCDPISGHTALYWYRQSLGQGLEFLIYFQGNSAPDKSGLPSDRFSAERTGGSVSTLTIQRTQQEDSAVYLCASSFFPPTGGNQPQHFGDGTRLSIL.

The chain joins TRBV10-3 to TRBJ1-3; D remains ambiguous. Trimming left V 10 bases short and J 2 bases short, with 15 bases between. CDR3 size: 14 residues. Looked up from germline, CDR1 is ENHRY and CDR2 is SYGVKD. CDR3 DNA sequence: TGTGCCACAAGGGAGCCTGAGGCTGGAAACACCATATATTTT. As protein: CATREPEAGNTIYF.

V is TRBV3-1 (or the pseudogene TRBV3-2) and J is TRBJ1-1; TRBD1 is a possible D gene (6 bases). Germline V gene sequence: CDR1 LGHDT, CDR2 YNNKEL (reference sequence). The CDR3 covers 13 residues. V was shortened by 5 bases and J by 6 bases, with 13 bases between the two germline ends. DNA of the CDR3: TGTGCCAGCAGCAACGCCAGGGGCGCTGAAGCTTTCTTT. Translated: CASSNARGAEAFF.

This chain joins TRBV27 and TRBJ2-3; D call uncertain. Germline V lookup: CDR1 MNHEY, CDR2 SMNVEV (reference sequence). V dropped 6 bases and J dropped 0 bases, with 16 bases sitting between them. The CDR3 spans 16 residues. CDR3 sequence: CASSPPGSSSTDTQYF. CDR3 DNA sequence: TGTGCCAGCAGCCCGCCCGGGTCTTCTAGCACAGATACGCAGTATTTT.

The chain joins TRBV7-3 to TRBJ2-2, with TRBD1 matching over 9 bases. CDR3 length equals 17 residues. Trimming took 5 bases from V and 5 from J; bases not matched to a gene: 12. The germline V gene encodes CDR1 SGHTA and CDR2 FQGTGA. CDR3 protein: CASSPTATGGGTGELFF. DNA for the CDR3: TGTGCCAGCAGCCCTACCGCGACAGGGGGAGGGACCGGGGAGCTGTTTTTT.

The rearrangement links TRBV7-6 to TRBJ2-7; 7 bases are a match to TRBD1. CDR3 size: 18 residues. From germline, CDR1 is SGHVS and CDR2 FNYEAQ. J lost 0 bases, V lost 3 bases, and 14 bases had no gene match. The CDR3 DNA reads TGTGCCAGCAGCTTGAGTGCCGGGACAGAGACATACTCCTACGAGCAGTACTTC. This codes for CASSLSAGTETYSYEQYF.

The chain employs TRBV30 and TRBJ2-3; D is uncertain. There are 12 residues in the CDR3. V lost 4 bases to trimming and J lost 5 bases, with 10 bases between them. CDR1 is GTSNPN and CDR2 is SVGIG in the germline V gene (reference sequence). CDR3 protein: CAWNYQEDTQYF. CDR3 bases: TGTGCCTGGAATTATCAGGAAGATACGCAGTATTTT. The variable domain in full, completed from reference TRBV30 and TRBJ2-3, reads SQTIHQWPATLVQPVGSPLSLECTVEGTSNPNLYWYRQAAGRGLQLLFYSVGIGQISSEVPQNLSASRPQDRQFILSSKKLLLSDSGFYLCAWNYQEDTQYFGPGTRLTVL.

The gene calls are TRBV5-1 and TRBJ2-7; no clear D gene. The CDR3 loop spans 14 amino acids. Trimming shortened V by 0 bases and J by 0 bases, and 7 bases separated the two germline ends. Germline loops: CDR1 SGHRS, CDR2 YFSETQ. In DNA form, the CDR3 reads TGCGCCAGCAGCTTGGAAGCTTACTCCTACGAGCAGTACTTC. Residues: CASSLEAYSYEQYF.

The gene calls are TRBV5-1 and TRBJ2-2; 8 bases are shared with TRBD1. CDR1 SGHRS and CDR2 YFSETQ come from the germline V gene. This CDR3 contains 16 residues. The V and J ends lost 0 bases and 5 bases, in that order; junction bases with no gene match: 6. The CDR3 reads CASSLGDRGGTGELFF. The CDR3 nucleotides read TGCGCCAGCAGCTTGGGAGACAGGGGCGGAACCGGGGAGCTGTTTTTT. Looking up the rest from reference TRBV5-1 and TRBJ2-2 gives the full variable domain: KAGVTQTPRYLIKTRGQQVTLSCSPISGHRSVSWYQQTPGQGLQFLFEYFSETQRNKGNFPGRFSGRQFSNSRSEMNVSTLELGDSALYLCASSLGDRGGTGELFFGEGSRLTVL.